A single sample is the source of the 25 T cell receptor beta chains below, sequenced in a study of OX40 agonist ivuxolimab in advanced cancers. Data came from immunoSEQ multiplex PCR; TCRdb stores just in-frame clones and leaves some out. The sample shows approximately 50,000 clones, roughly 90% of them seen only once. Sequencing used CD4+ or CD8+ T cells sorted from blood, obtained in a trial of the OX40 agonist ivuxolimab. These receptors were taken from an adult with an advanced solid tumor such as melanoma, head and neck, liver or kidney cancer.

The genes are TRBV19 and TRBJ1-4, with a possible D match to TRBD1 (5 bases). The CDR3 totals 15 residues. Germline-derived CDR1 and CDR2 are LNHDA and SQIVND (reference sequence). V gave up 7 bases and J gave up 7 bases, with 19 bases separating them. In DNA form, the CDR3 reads TGTGCCAGTACCTCCAATCTAGGGGCTCTTGAAAAACTGTTTTTT. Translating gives CASTSNLGALEKLFF.

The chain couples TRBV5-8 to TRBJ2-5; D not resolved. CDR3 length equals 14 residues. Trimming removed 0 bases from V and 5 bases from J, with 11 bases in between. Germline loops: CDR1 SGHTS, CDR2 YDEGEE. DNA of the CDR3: TGTGCCAGCAGCTTGGGGCAGGTCGTGGAGACCCAGTACTTC. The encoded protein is CASSLGQVVETQYF.

The CDR3 loop reads CASSLGTGSDTQYF. In DNA form, the CDR3 reads TGCGCCAGCAGCCTAGGGACAGGGTCAGATACGCAGTATTTT. The V and J genes are TRBV5-1 and TRBJ2-3, with 9 nucleotides matching TRBD1. The junction had 4 bases not matched to a gene; V was cut back by 4 bases and J by 4 bases. The CDR3 length is 14 residues. The germline V gene encodes CDR1 SGHRS and CDR2 YFSETQ.

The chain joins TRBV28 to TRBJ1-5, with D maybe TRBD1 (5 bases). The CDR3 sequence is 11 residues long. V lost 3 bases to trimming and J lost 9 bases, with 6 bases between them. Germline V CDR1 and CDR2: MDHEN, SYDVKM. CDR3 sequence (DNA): TGTGCCAGCAGTTTTACAGGGCCCCAGCATTTT. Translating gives CASSFTGPQHF.

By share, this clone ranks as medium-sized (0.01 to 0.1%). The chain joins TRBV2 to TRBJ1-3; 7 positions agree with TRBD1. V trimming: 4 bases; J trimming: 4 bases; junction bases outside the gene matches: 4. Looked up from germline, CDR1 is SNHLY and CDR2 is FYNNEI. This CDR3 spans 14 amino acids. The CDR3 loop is CASSAGQVGNTIYF. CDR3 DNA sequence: TGTGCCAGCAGTGCTGGACAGGTCGGAAACACCATATATTTT.

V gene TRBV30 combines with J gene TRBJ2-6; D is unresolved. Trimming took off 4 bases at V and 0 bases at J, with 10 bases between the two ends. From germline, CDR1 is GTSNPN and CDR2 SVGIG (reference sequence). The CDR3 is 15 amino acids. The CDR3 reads CAWMLDSSGANVLTF. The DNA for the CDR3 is TGTGCCTGGATGTTGGATAGCTCTGGGGCCAACGTCCTGACTTTC.

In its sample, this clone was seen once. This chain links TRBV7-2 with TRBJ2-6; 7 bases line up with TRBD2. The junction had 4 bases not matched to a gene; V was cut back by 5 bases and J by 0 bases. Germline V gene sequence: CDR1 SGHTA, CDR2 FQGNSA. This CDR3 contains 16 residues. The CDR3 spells CASSLGGGSGANVLTF. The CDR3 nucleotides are TGTGCCAGCAGCCTGGGCGGGGGCTCTGGGGCCAACGTCCTGACTTTC.

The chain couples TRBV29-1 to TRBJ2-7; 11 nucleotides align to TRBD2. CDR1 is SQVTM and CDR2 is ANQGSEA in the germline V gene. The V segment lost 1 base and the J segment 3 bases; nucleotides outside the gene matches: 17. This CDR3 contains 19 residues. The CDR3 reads CSVEAEIQGLAVRGYEQYF. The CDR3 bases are TGCAGCGTTGAAGCCGAAATCCAGGGACTAGCGGTGAGAGGCTACGAGCAGTACTTC.

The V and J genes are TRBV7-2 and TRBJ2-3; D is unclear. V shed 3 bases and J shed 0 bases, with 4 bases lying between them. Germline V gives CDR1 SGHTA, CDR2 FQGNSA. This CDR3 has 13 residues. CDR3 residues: CASSFASTDTQYF. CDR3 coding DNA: TGTGCCAGCAGCTTCGCGAGCACAGATACGCAGTATTTT.

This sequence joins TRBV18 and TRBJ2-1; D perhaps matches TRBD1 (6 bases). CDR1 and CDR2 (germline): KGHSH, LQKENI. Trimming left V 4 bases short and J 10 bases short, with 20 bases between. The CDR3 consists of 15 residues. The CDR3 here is CASSREQVSQGEQFF. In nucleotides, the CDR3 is TGTGCCAGCTCACGCGAACAGGTGTCTCAGGGGGAGCAGTTCTTC.

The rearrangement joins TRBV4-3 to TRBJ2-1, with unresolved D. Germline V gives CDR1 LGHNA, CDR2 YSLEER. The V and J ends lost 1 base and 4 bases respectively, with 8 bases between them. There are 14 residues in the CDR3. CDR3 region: CASSQATKYNEQFF. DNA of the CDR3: TGCGCCAGCAGCCAAGCGACCAAGTACAATGAGCAGTTCTTC.

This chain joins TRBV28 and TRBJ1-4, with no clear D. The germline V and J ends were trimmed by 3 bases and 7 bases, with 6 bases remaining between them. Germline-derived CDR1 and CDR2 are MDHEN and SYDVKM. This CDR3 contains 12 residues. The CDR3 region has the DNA TGTGCCAGCAGTTTGGGAAGTGAAAAACTGTTTTTT. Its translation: CASSLGSEKLFF.

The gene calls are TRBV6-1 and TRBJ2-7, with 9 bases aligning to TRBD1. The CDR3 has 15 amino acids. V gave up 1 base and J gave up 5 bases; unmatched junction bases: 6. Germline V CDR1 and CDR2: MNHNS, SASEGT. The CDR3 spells CASSEGGTGLDEQYF. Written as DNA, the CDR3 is TGTGCCAGCAGTGAAGGTGGGACAGGGCTGGACGAGCAGTACTTC.

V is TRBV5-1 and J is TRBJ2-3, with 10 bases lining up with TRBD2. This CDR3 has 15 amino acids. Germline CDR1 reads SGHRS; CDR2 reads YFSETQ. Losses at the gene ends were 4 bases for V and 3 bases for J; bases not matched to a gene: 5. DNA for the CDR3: TGCGCCAGCAGCCTCGCTAGCGGGAGTACAGATACGCAGTATTTT. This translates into CASSLASGSTDTQYF.

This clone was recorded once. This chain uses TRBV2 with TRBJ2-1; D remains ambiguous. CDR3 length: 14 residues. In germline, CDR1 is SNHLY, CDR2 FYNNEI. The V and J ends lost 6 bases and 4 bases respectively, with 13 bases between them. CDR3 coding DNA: TGTGCCAGCAGCCTCCTAGGGCCGTACAATGAGCAGTTCTTC. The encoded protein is CASSLLGPYNEQFF.

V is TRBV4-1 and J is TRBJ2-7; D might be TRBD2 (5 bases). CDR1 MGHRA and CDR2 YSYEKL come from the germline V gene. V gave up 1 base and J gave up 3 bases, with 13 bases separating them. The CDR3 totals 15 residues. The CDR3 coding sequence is TGCGCCAGCAGCCAAGGTGCCGGACTTGTCTACGAGCAGTACTTC. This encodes CASSQGAGLVYEQYF.

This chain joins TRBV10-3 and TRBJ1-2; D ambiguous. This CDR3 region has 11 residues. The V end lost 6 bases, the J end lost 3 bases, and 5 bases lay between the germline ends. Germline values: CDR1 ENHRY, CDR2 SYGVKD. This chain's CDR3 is CAISGDYGYTF. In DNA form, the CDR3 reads TGTGCCATCAGCGGGGACTATGGCTACACCTTC.

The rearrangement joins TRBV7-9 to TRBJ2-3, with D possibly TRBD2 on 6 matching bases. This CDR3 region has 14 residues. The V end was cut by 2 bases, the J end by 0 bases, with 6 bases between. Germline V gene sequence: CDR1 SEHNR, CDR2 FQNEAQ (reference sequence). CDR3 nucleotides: TGTGCCAGCAGCTTAAGCGGGAGCACAGATACGCAGTATTTT. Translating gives CASSLSGSTDTQYF.

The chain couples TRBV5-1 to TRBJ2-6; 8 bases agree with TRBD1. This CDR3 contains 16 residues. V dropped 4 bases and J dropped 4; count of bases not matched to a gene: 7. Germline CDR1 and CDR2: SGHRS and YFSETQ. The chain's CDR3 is CASSPGGAQGANVLTF. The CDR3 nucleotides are TGCGCCAGCAGCCCAGGGGGCGCACAGGGGGCCAACGTCCTGACTTTC.

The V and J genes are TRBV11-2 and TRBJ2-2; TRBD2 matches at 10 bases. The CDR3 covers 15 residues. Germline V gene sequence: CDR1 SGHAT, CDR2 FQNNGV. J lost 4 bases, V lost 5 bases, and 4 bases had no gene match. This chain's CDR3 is CASSITSGVTGELFF. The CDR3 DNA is TGTGCCAGCAGCATCACTAGCGGGGTCACCGGGGAGCTGTTTTTT.

The CDR3 protein is CASNYRGNGAHDEQFF. CDR3 sequence (DNA): TGTGCCAGCAACTACCGGGGGAACGGGGCGCACGATGAGCAGTTCTTC. The chain uses TRBV9 and TRBJ2-1, with D possibly TRBD2 on 6 matching bases. The CDR3 spans 16 residues. CDR1 and CDR2 (germline): SGDLS, YYNGEE. Trimming removed 6 bases from V and 8 bases from J, with 24 bases in between.

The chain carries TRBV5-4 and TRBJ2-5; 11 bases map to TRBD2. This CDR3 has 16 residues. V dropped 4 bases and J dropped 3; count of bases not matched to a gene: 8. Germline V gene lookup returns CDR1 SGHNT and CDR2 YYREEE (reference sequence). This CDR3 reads CASSSTLAGVKETQYF. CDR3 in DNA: TGTGCCAGCAGCAGCACACTAGCGGGAGTCAAAGAGACCCAGTACTTC.

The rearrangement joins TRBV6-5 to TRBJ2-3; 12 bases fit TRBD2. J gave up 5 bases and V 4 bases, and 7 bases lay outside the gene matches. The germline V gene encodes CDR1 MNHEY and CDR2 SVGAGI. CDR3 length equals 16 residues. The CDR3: CASSLRRLAGVDTQYF. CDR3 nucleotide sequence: TGTGCCAGCAGTTTAAGACGACTAGCGGGAGTAGATACGCAGTATTTT.

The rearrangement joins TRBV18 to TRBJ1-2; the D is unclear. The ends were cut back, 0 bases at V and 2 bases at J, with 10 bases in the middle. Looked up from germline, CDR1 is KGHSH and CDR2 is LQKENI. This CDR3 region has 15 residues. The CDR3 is CASSPPVRANYGYTF. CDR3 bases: TGTGCCAGCTCACCACCGGTCCGGGCAAACTATGGCTACACCTTC.

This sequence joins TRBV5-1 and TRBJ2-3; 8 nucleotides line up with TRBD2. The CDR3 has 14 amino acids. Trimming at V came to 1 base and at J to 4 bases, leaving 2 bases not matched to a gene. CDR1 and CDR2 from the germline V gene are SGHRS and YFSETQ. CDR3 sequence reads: CASSLPGGPDTQYF. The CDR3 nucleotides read TGCGCCAGCAGCTTGCCGGGAGGGCCAGATACGCAGTATTTT.